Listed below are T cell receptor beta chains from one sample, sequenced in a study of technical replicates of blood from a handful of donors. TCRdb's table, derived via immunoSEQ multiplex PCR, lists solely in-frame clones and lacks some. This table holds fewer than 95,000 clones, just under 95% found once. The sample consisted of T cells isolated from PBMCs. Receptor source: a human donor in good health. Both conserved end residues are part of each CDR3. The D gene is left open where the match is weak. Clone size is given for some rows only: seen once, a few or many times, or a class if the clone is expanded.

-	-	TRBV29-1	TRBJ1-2	TGCAGCGTTGTAACCCGACAGGATGGCTACACCTTC	CSVVTRQDGYTF
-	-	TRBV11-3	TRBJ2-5	TGTGCCAGCAGCCCGGGGGGCGGGGAGACCCAGTACTTC	CASSPGGGETQYF
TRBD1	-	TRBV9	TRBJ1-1	TGTGCCAGCAGCGAACGACAGGGTGGCACTGAAGCTTTCTTT	CASSERQGGTEAFF
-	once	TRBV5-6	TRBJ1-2	TGTGCCAGCAGCCCATCCCCGGGCAGGGGAGATGGCTACACCTTC	CASSPSPGRGDGYTF
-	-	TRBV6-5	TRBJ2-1	TGTGCCAGCAGTTACGAGGGAGTGAACAATGAGCAGTTCTTC	CASSYEGVNNEQFF
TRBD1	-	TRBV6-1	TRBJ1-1	TGTGCTACGACGGAAAGGGGGCGCGGGGCTGAAGCTTTCTTT	CATTERGRGAEAFF
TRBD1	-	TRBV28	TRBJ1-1	TGTGCCAGCAGTCTCCCGACAGGGCCTATTTACACTGAAGCTTTCTTT	CASSLPTGPIYTEAFF
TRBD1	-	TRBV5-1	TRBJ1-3	TGCGCCAGCAGCCCTGGCGGGACAGACGGAAACACCATATATTTT	CASSPGGTDGNTIYF
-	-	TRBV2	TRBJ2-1	TGTGCCAGCAGTGACGGTAGCGGATCATATGAGCAGTTCTTC	CASSDGSGSYEQFF
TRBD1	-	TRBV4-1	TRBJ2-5	TGCGCCAGCAGCCTCCCCCCGACAGGGGGCGGAACTCATGGAGAGACCCAGTACTTC	CASSLPPTGGGTHGETQYF
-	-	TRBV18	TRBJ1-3	TGTGCCAGCTCAACAGGGCAAGGAAACACCATATATTTT	CASSTGQGNTIYF
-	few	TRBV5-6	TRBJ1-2	TGTGCCAGCAGCTTGGTTGGGACTAGGGGTGGCTACACCTTC	CASSLVGTRGGYTF
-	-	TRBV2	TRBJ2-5	TGTGCCAGCAGTGAAAGGAGAAGTAGCCCTGGGACCCAGTACTTC	CASSERRSSPGTQYF
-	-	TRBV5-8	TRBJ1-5	TGTGCCAGCAGCTTGGAACTTGGGGGGTCTAGCAATCAGCCCCAGCATTTT	CASSLELGGSSNQPQHF
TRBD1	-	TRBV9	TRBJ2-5	TGTGCCAGCAGCCCCGGACAGGGACGGTCAGAGACCCAGTACTTC	CASSPGQGRSETQYF
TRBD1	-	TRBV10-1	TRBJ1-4	TGCGCCAGCAGTCTATCCGGGACAGTTGGAGAAAAACTGTTTTTT	CASSLSGTVGEKLFF
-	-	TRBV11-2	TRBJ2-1	TGTGCCAGCAGCTTAGTCGCTAGCAACCATGAGCAGTTCTTC	CASSLVASNHEQFF
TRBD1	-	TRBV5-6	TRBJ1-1	TGTGCCAGCAGCGCAGACAGGGTCGCTGAAGCTTTCTTT	CASSADRVAEAFF
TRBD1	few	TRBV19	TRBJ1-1	TGTGCCAGTAGTTCCCAACAGGGGACTGAAGCTTTCTTT	CASSSQQGTEAFF
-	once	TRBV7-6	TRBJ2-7	TGTGCCAGCAGCTTATCAAGCGGCTCCTACGAGCAGTACTTC	CASSLSSGSYEQYF
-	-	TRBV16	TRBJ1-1	TGTGCCAGCAGCCAATCCCCAGACACTGAAGCTTTCTTT	CASSQSPDTEAFF
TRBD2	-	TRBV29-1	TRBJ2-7	TGCAGCGTGGGACTAGCGGGTTCTACCTACGAGCAGTACTTC	CSVGLAGSTYEQYF
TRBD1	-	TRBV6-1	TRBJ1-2	TGTGCCAGCAGTCCCCTAGGGACAGGGAACTATGGCTACACCTTC	CASSPLGTGNYGYTF
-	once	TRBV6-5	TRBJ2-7	TGTGCCAGCAGAGGGCAGGACATCTCCTACGAGCAGTACTTC	CASRGQDISYEQYF
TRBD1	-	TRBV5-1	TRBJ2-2	TGCGCCAGCAGCCCAGAGACAGGGACGCACACCGGGGAGCTGTTTTTT	CASSPETGTHTGELFF
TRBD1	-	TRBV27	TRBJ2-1	TGTGCCAGCAGTTCCCAAGAGGGGGCCTCCTACAATGAGCAGTTCTTC	CASSSQEGASYNEQFF
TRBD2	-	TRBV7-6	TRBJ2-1	TGTGCCAGCAGCTTACGGGCTAGCGGGGGGCGCAATGAGCAGTTCTTC	CASSLRASGGRNEQFF
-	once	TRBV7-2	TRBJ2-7	TGTGCCAGCAGCCATTCCTACGAGCAGTACTTC	CASSHSYEQYF
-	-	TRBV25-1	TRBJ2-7	TGTGCCAGCAGTCCAGGGTTTCGCGAGCAGTACTTC	CASSPGFREQYF
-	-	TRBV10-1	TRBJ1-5	TGCGCCAGCAGTGAAACAGGGAATAATCAGCCCCAGCATTTT	CASSETGNNQPQHF
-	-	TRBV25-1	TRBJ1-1	TGTGCCAGCAGTGAATGGGGGAGGGACACTGAAGCTTTCTTT	CASSEWGRDTEAFF
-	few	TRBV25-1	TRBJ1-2	TGTGCCAGCAGTGAAAGGTCGGGTCGCGGCTACACCTTC	CASSERSGRGYTF
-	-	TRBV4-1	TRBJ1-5	TGCGCCAGCAGCCAACCACAGGTTCGGGGCAATCAGCCCCAGCATTTT	CASSQPQVRGNQPQHF
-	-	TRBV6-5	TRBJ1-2	TGTGCCACGCGGTCCATTGGCTACACCTTC	CATRSIGYTF
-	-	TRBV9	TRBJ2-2	TGTGCCAGCAGCGTAGGCGAGGTAGCAACTACCGGGGAGCTGTTTTTT	CASSVGEVATTGELFF
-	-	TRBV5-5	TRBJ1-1	TGTGCCAGCAGCTCCGACACTGAAGCTTTCTTT	CASSSDTEAFF
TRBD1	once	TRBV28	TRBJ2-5	TGTGCCAGCAGCCGAAGCCCAGGGGGCGCGGGGGAGACCCAGTACTTC	CASSRSPGGAGETQYF
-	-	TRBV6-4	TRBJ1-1	TGTGCCAGCAGTGGAGAGGACGGGGGGAACACTGAAGCTTTCTTT	CASSGEDGGNTEAFF
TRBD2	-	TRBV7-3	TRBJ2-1	TGTGCCAGCAGTCCAGGCCGAGGACTAGCGGGGGCCCTCTCCTACAATGAGCAGTTCTTC	CASSPGRGLAGALSYNEQFF
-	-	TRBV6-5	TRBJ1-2	TGTGCCAGCGGTGATGGGTCGGGATATTATGGCTACACCTTC	CASGDGSGYYGYTF
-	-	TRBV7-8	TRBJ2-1	TGTGCCAGCAGCTTTACTACCGGGACACGCCGATACAATGAGCAGTTCTTC	CASSFTTGTRRYNEQFF
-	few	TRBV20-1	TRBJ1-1	TGCAGTGCTCCGGGGGAAGCTTTCTTT	CSAPGEAFF
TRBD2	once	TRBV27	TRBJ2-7	TGTGCCAGCACCCTTTCATCTAGCGGGACCTACGAGCAGTACTTC	CASTLSSSGTYEQYF
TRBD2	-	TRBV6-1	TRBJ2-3	TGTGCCAGCAGTGACGGGACTAACTACGCCACAGATACGCAGTATTTT	CASSDGTNYATDTQYF
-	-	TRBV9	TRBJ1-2	TGTGCCAGCAGCGTAGGGGGGGGCATTGGCTACACCTTC	CASSVGGGIGYTF
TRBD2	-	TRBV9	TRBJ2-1	TGTGCCAGCAGCCCCCGACTAGCGGGAGAGACGGGAAATGAGCAGTTCTTC	CASSPRLAGETGNEQFF
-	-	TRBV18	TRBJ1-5	TGTGCCAGCTCAGTCGGTGAAAGCAATCAGCCCCAGCATTTT	CASSVGESNQPQHF
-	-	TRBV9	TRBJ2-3	TGTGCCAGCAGCGTAGAGAGGAGAGATACGCAGTATTTT	CASSVERRDTQYF
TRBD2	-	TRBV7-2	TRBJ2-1	TGTGCCAGCAGCTTAGTTATCGGGACTAGCGGGTATGAGCAGTTCTTC	CASSLVIGTSGYEQFF
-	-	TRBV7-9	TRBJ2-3	TGTGCCAGCAGCCCGAGAGTCGGGTTAGATACGCAGTATTTT	CASSPRVGLDTQYF
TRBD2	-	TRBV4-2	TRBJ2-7	TGTGCCAGCAGCCAGTATAGCGGGAGCTCCTACGAGCAGTACTTC	CASSQYSGSSYEQYF